The clone carrying this TCR beta chain was recorded a few times. These data belong to a study of T-cell reconstitution after alpha-beta-depleted transplantation in children. The CDR3 covers 17 residues. Trimming removed 0 bases at V and 4 bases at J, with 16 bases between. The germline CDR1 and CDR2 sequences are SGHRS and YFSETQ. As it was prepared, the TCRbeta library received unique molecular identifiers. TCRdb analysed the PCR reads with MiXCR anew, one entry per CDR3 protein. Among roughly 350,000 distinct CDR3 sequences, about a tenth were seen once, and the ten largest hold more than 2%. Sample: PBMCs from the stem cell graft donor, taken from the stem cell graft. The V gene is TRBV5-1, the J gene TRBJ2-2; possible D gene TRBD1, 6 bases. This TCR derives from a human donor who donated a stem cell graft to a child with acute lymphoblastic leukemia. The CDR3, as DNA: TGCGCCAGCAGCTTGGAGGACAGTTCCCTGTTCACCGGGGAGCTGTTTTTT. This sequence encodes CASSLEDSSLFTGELFF. The full variable domain, rest sourced from reference TRBV5-1 and TRBJ2-2, is KAGVTQTPRYLIKTRGQQVTLSCSPISGHRSVSWYQQTPGQGLQFLFEYFSETQRNKGNFPGRFSGRQFSNSRSEMNVSTLELGDSALYLCASSLEDSSLFTGELFFGEGSRLTVL.